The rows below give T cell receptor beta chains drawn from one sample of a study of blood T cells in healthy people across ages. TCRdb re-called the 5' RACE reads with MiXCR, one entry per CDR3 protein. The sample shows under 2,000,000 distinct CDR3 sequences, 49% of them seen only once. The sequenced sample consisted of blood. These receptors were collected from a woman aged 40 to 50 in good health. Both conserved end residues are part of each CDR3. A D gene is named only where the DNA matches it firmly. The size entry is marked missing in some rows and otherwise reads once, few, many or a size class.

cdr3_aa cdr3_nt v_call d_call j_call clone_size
CASSTQAGGKQFF TGTGCCAGCAGCACCCAGGCGGGAGGGAAGCAGTTCTTC TRBV7-3 TRBD2 TRBJ2-1 few
CASNGQGGFEKLFF TGTGCCAGCAACGGACAGGGGGGTTTTGAAAAACTGTTTTTT TRBV7-9 TRBD1 TRBJ1-4 NA
CASSLYAGYTDTQYF TGTGCCAGCAGTTTATATGCCGGCTACACAGATACGCAGTATTTT TRBV27 NA TRBJ2-3 few
CASSDSQFSGTQYF TGTGCCAGCAGTGACTCCCAGTTTTCTGGGACCCAGTACTTC TRBV6-6 NA TRBJ2-5 NA
CASSYSLEGQGPSKQETQYF TGTGCCAGCAGTTACTCATTGGAGGGTCAAGGCCCATCAAAGCAAGAGACCCAGTACTTC TRBV6-2/TRBV6-3 NA TRBJ2-5 NA
CATSPRTGSYEQYF TGTGCCACCAGCCCCCGGACAGGTTCCTACGAGCAGTACTTC TRBV15 TRBD1 TRBJ2-7 NA
CSAFSNNEQFF TGCAGTGCATTTTCTAACAATGAGCAGTTCTTC TRBV20-1 NA TRBJ2-1 NA
CASSSPGRRENTQYF TGTGCCAGCAGCTCCCCGGGCCGGCGGGAAAATACGCAGTATTTT TRBV6-2/TRBV6-3 NA TRBJ2-3 NA
CASSLGEGQGIRNQPQHF TGTGCCAGCAGCTTAGGGGAGGGCCAGGGGATCCGCAATCAGCCCCAGCATTTT TRBV7-8 NA TRBJ1-5 NA
CASSYFSGAIANYGYTF TGTGCCAGCAGTTACTTTTCAGGGGCCATAGCTAACTATGGCTACACCTTC TRBV6-6 NA TRBJ1-2 few
CASPHYTKRRYSYNEKFF TGTGCCAGCCCTCACTATACAAAACGAAGATACTCCTACAATGAGAAGTTCTTC TRBV28 NA TRBJ2-1 NA
CSATGQGILGTQYF TGCAGTGCTACGGGACAGGGTATATTGGGGACCCAGTACTTC TRBV20-1 TRBD1 TRBJ2-5 NA
CASTLFGGSANEQFF TGTGCCAGCACCCTCTTCGGGGGTTCGGCAAATGAGCAGTTCTTC TRBV28 NA TRBJ2-1 few
CCAISVGGRNNYGYTF TGCTGTGCTATATCCGTCGGTGGTAGGAATAACTATGGCTACACCTTC TRBV20-1 NA TRBJ1-2 NA
CASSLVTPPEGYGYTF TGTGCCAGCAGCTTAGTAACACCACCCGAGGGCTATGGCTACACCTTC TRBV7-2 NA TRBJ1-2 NA
CASSLDGLASGELFF TGTGCCAGCAGTTTAGATGGTCTAGCCTCGGGGGAGCTGTTTTTT TRBV12-3/TRBV12-4 NA TRBJ2-2 NA
CSAFRKSGANVLTF TGCAGTGCCTTCCGGAAATCTGGGGCCAACGTCCTGACTTTC TRBV20-1 NA TRBJ2-6 NA
CASSRTGGAGEQFF TGCGCCAGCAGCCGGACAGGGGGTGCGGGTGAGCAGTTCTTC TRBV5-1 TRBD1 TRBJ2-1 NA
CASSFLPTGMNTEAFF TGTGCCAGCAGTTTTCTGCCGACAGGGATGAACACTGAAGCTTTCTTT TRBV27 TRBD1 TRBJ1-1 NA
CASSLVTSRETQFF TGTGCCAGCAGCTTAGTAACCAGCCGAGAGACCCAGTTCTTC TRBV7-9 NA TRBJ2-1 once
CSVTNLRDEQFF TGCAGCGTCACGAATTTGAGGGATGAGCAGTTCTTT TRBV29-1 NA TRBJ2-1 NA
CASSLDVRLDGYTF TGCGCCAGCAGCTTGGACGTCAGGCTTGATGGCTACACCTTC TRBV5-1 NA TRBJ1-2 few
CASSAFPGGLAKNIQYF TGTGCCAGCAGCGCCTTCCCGGGGGGACTAGCCAAAAACATTCAGTACTTC TRBV9 TRBD2 TRBJ2-4 NA
CSSRDPYEQYF TGCAGCTCCCGGGACCCCTACGAGCAGTACTTC TRBV29-1 NA TRBJ2-7 NA
CASSFSRVAPLHF TGTGCCAGCAGTTTTAGTAGGGTAGCACCCCTCCACTTT TRBV27 NA TRBJ1-6 once
CASSVQEFTGGNEQFF TGCGCCAGCAGCGTACAAGAATTTACAGGGGGCAATGAGCAGTTCTTC TRBV4-1 TRBD1 TRBJ2-1 NA
CASSHIQGLETQYF TGTGCCAGCAGCCACATCCAGGGTTTAGAGACCCAGTACTTC TRBV3-1 NA TRBJ2-5 NA
CASSWDRGSETQYF TGTGCCAGCAGCTGGGACAGGGGATCAGAGACCCAGTACTTC TRBV7-3 TRBD1 TRBJ2-5 few
CSARDLAKNIQYF TGCAGTGCTAGAGACCTAGCCAAAAACATTCAGTACTTC TRBV20-1 NA TRBJ2-4 NA
CASSPSPTTNTQYF TGCGCCAGCAGCCCCTCTCCGACGACTAATACGCAGTATTTT TRBV5-1 NA TRBJ2-3 NA
CASSMTSGDTDTQYF TGTGCCAGCAGTATGACTAGCGGGGACACAGATACGCAGTATTTT TRBV28 TRBD2 TRBJ2-3 NA
CSARDRGQTGLSYGYTF TGCAGTGCTAGAGATCGGGGGCAGACAGGATTGAGCTATGGCTACACCTTC TRBV20-1 NA TRBJ1-2 NA
CASSPPSLREKLFF TGTGCCAGCAGCCCCCCCTCCCTGAGGGAAAAACTGTTTTTT TRBV28 NA TRBJ1-4 NA
CASSLGTSLHF TGCGCCAGCAGCTTGGGGACTTCCCTCCACTTT TRBV5-1 NA TRBJ1-6 NA
CASSLVGGGQYGYTF TGCGCCAGCAGCTTGGTTGGGGGCGGTCAGTATGGCTACACCTTC TRBV5-1 NA TRBJ1-2 once
CASSQDVTGKAQYF TGTGCCAGCAGCCAAGATGTGACAGGGAAGGCGCAGTATTTT TRBV4-2 TRBD1 TRBJ2-3 NA